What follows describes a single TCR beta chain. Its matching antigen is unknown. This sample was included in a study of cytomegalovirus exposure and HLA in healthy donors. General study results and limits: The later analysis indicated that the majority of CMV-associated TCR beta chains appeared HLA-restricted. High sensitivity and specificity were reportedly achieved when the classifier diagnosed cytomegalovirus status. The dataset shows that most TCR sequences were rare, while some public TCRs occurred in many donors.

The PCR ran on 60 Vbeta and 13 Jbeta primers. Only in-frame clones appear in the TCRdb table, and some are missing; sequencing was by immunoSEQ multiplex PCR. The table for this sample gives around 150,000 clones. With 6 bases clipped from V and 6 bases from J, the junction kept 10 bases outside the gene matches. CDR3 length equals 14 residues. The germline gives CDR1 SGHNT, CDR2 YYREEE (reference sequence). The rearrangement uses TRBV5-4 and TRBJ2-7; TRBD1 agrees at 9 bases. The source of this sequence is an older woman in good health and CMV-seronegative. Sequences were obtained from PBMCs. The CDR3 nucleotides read TGTGCCAGCACCTGGGGGACAGGGTCGACCGAGCAGTACTTC. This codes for CASTWGTGSTEQYF.